The 13 T cell receptor beta chains in this list originate from one sample, sequenced in a study of blood T cell repertoires in COVID-19. This table comes from immunoSEQ multiplex PCR, and its TCRdb copy is limited to in-frame clones, with some not included. Altogether tens of thousands of clones are present, around 90% being singletons, with the ten largest covering 3% to 3.5%. Input material: peripheral blood. Receptors were obtained from a man in his fifties with active COVID-19.

The V and J genes are TRBV5-5 and TRBJ2-2; 9 nucleotides align to TRBD1. V lost 3 bases to trimming and J lost 6 bases; unmatched junction nucleotides: 9. The germline V gene has CDR1 SGHKS and CDR2 YYEKEE (reference sequence). The CDR3 is 16 residues long. CDR3 sequence reads: CASSWGQGKLAGELFF. The CDR3 nucleotides are TGTGCCAGCAGCTGGGGACAGGGTAAACTTGCCGGGGAGCTGTTTTTT.

V is TRBV11-2 and J is TRBJ1-5, with 7 bases that match TRBD1. Germline V gene data show CDR1 as SGHAT and CDR2 as FQNNGV. This CDR3 comprises 16 residues. The V and J ends lost 5 bases and 3 bases, in that order; junction bases with no gene match: 10. The DNA for the CDR3 is TGTGCCAGCAGCCCCAGAGCAGGGGGTTCCAATCAGCCCCAGCATTTT. Translating gives CASSPRAGGSNQPQHF.

This CDR3 is CASSSTAGHHYEQYF. The CDR3 DNA reads TGTGCCAGCTCATCCACCGCAGGTCATCATTACGAGCAGTACTTC. The chain joins TRBV18 to TRBJ2-7; D call uncertain. Germline-derived CDR1 and CDR2 are KGHSH and LQKENI. The ends were cut back, 5 bases at V and 4 bases at J, with 18 bases in the middle. This CDR3 is built from 15 residues.

The chain uses TRBV6-6 and TRBJ2-7; the D gene is possibly TRBD1 (7 bases). Germline V gene sequence: CDR1 MNHNY, CDR2 SVGAGI (reference sequence). V lost 5 bases, J lost 1 base, and 15 bases lay in between. The length of the CDR3 is 15 residues. In DNA, the CDR3 is TGTGCCAGCAGTACGTCAGGGGGGAGGTCCTACGAGCAGTACTTC. Its protein is CASSTSGGRSYEQYF.

V is TRBV19 and J is TRBJ1-1; D gene ambiguous. V was cut by 7 bases and J by 5 bases, with 17 bases left in between. The CDR3 is 14 amino acids. Germline V lookup: CDR1 LNHDA, CDR2 SQIVND (reference sequence). Written as DNA, the CDR3 is TGTGCCAGTAACTTCTTGGGCGGGAATACTGAAGCTTTCTTT. Protein product: CASNFLGGNTEAFF.

The chain uses TRBV6-5 and TRBJ1-6; D remains ambiguous. The V end lost 5 bases, the J end lost 7 bases, and 9 bases lay between the germline ends. Germline V gives CDR1 MNHEY, CDR2 SVGAGI. This CDR3 spans 13 amino acids. The CDR3 nucleotides are TGTGCCAGCAGTCCGATCAGGAATTCACCCCTCCACTTT. It is translated as CASSPIRNSPLHF.

The CDR3 DNA reads as TGTGCCAGCAGCATAACCGGGGGGGGAGATACGCAGTATTTT. Its translation: CASSITGGGDTQYF. The chain uses TRBV6-5 and TRBJ2-3, with TRBD2 identical over 8 bases. Germline V lookup: CDR1 MNHEY, CDR2 SVGAGI. V was pared by 6 bases and J by 5 bases, with 7 bases of the junction left unmatched. The CDR3 is made up of 14 amino acids.

The rearrangement links TRBV10-3 to TRBJ2-7, with D possibly being TRBD2 (6 bases). The CDR3 loop spans 13 amino acids. Trimming took off 6 bases at V and 3 bases at J, with 12 bases between the two ends. Germline-derived CDR1 and CDR2 are ENHRY and SYGVKD. CDR3 DNA sequence: TGTGCCATCAGCCGGGAGAGTGACTACGAGCAGTACGTC. Residues: CAISRESDYEQYV.

V gene TRBV15 combines with J gene TRBJ1-1; 7 nucleotides match TRBD1. V shed 1 base and J 8 bases; nucleotides not matched to a gene: 10. The V gene's germline CDR1 is LNHNV and CDR2 YYDKDF (reference sequence). The CDR3 sequence is 15 residues long. The CDR3 here is CATSRGGTASGEAFF. As DNA, the CDR3 is TGTGCCACCAGCAGAGGAGGGACAGCCAGCGGGGAAGCTTTCTTT.

The rearrangement joins TRBV7-9 to TRBJ2-3, with TRBD1 matching 7 bases. The V segment lost 5 bases and the J segment 2 bases; nucleotides outside the gene matches: 7. CDR3 length: 15 residues. Germline CDR1 reads SEHNR; CDR2 reads FQNEAQ (reference sequence). CDR3 DNA: TGTGCCAGCAGCATGAGGGGGCTGGTCACAGATACGCAGTATTTT. Amino acid sequence: CASSMRGLVTDTQYF. The full variable domain, with the rest looked up from reference TRBV7-9 and TRBJ2-3, is DTGVSQNPRHKITKRGQNVTFRCDPISEHNRLYWYRQTLGQGPEFLTYFQNEAQLEKSRLLSDRFSAERPKGSFSTLEIQRTEQGDSAMYLCASSMRGLVTDTQYFGPGTRLTVL.

The V and J genes are TRBV19 and TRBJ1-3; no reliable D call. Trimming removed 3 bases at V and 2 bases at J, with 14 bases between. The CDR3 length is 16 residues. The germline V gene encodes CDR1 LNHDA and CDR2 SQIVND (reference sequence). The CDR3 loop is CASSMGGTGAGNTIYF. The CDR3 bases are TGTGCCAGTAGTATGGGAGGAACCGGGGCTGGAAACACCATATATTTT.

This chain connects TRBV19 to TRBJ2-5; D is ambiguous. The CDR3 runs 16 residues. Germline loops: CDR1 LNHDA, CDR2 SQIVND (reference sequence). The ends were cut back, 6 bases at V and 4 bases at J, with 21 bases in the middle. Written as DNA, the CDR3 is TGTGCCAGTAGACCCGGTCTTGAGGTTCGCGGAGAGACCCAGTACTTC. It is translated as CASRPGLEVRGETQYF.

The chain combines TRBV21-1 with TRBJ1-1. TRBV21-1 has pseudogene status. The CDR3 sequence is 12 residues long. CDR3 nucleotide sequence: TGTGCCAGCAGCCCACTTAACACTGAAGCTTTCTTT. It is translated as CASSPLNTEAFF.